The 14 T cell receptor beta chains below come from one sample, sequenced in a study of shared clonotypes between healthy human individuals. Profiled with immunoSEQ multiplex PCR; TCRdb holds only in-frame clones, not every one. The data show 2,500,000 or so clones, around 94% seen once. Input material: naive CD4+ T cells sorted from blood. Subset defined: CD45RA+ positively selected. These receptors were taken from a man aged 18 to 29 in good health.

The rearrangement uses TRBV11-2 and TRBJ2-7; no clear D. V was shortened by 1 base and J by 7 bases, with 11 bases between the two germline ends. Looked up from germline, CDR1 is SGHAT and CDR2 is FQNNGV. CDR3 length equals 13 residues. CDR3 sequence (DNA): TGTGCCAGCAGCTTAGGTAAAACGGGTGAGCAGTACTTC. Amino acid sequence: CASSLGKTGEQYF.

V is TRBV18 and J is TRBJ1-2, with TRBD1 identical over 7 bases. The CDR3 sequence is 14 residues long. CDR1 and CDR2 from the germline V gene are KGHSH and LQKENI. The ends lost 2 bases at V and 2 bases at J; junction bases unmatched: 2. CDR3 in amino acids: CASSPFRGNYGYTF. The CDR3 nucleotides are TGTGCCAGCTCACCATTCAGGGGGAACTATGGCTACACCTTC.

V gene TRBV19 combines with J gene TRBJ1-6; TRBD1 agrees at 7 bases. The V gene end was trimmed by 4 bases and the J gene end by 10 bases; junction bases not matched to a gene: 10. The germline CDR1 and CDR2 sequences are LNHDA and SQIVND (reference sequence). The CDR3 is made up of 15 amino acids. CDR3 sequence: CASSRIDRAGSPLHF. CDR3 in DNA: TGTGCCAGTAGTAGGATCGACAGGGCAGGGTCACCCCTCCACTTT.

The chain couples TRBV19 to TRBJ1-6; D unresolved. The CDR3 has 14 amino acids. V lost 10 bases and J 4 bases, leaving 14 bases between the germline ends. CDR1 is LNHDA, CDR2 SQIVND, per germline (reference sequence). The CDR3, as DNA: TGTGCCACGACAACTGAGGAATATAATTCACCCCTCCACTTT. Translated: CATTTEEYNSPLHF.

This clone was seen only once. V and J are TRBV4-2 and TRBJ2-3, with unresolved D. The CDR3 consists of 15 residues. In germline, CDR1 is LGHNA, CDR2 YNFKEQ. V was shortened by 1 base and J by 0 bases, with 8 bases between the two germline ends. The CDR3 bases are TGTGCCAGCAGCCAAGCTCTTAGTAGCACAGATACGCAGTATTTT. Its translation is CASSQALSSTDTQYF.

V and J are TRBV5-1 and TRBJ2-3; 9 nucleotides agree with TRBD2. There are 16 residues in the CDR3. Germline-derived CDR1 and CDR2 are SGHRS and YFSETQ. Germline trimming cut 0 bases from V and 4 bases from J; bases unmatched to any gene: 6. The CDR3 DNA reads as TGCGCCAGCAGCTTGGGTAGCGGGAGTATCGCAGATACGCAGTATTTT. Protein product: CASSLGSGSIADTQYF.

The CDR3 sequence: CASSGRGQGAYSPLHF. In nucleotides, the CDR3 is TGTGCCAGCAGCGGAAGGGGACAGGGGGCATATTCACCCCTCCACTTT. The chain links TRBV9 to TRBJ1-6; 12 nucleotides line up with TRBD1. Germline assignment: CDR1 SGDLS and CDR2 YYNGEE. This CDR3 region has 16 residues. V shed 3 bases and J 8 bases; nucleotides not matched to a gene: 6.

The rearrangement uses TRBV11-2 and TRBJ2-3, with 8 bases aligning to TRBD2. The V segment lost 4 bases and the J segment 0 bases; nucleotides outside the gene matches: 9. Germline assignment: CDR1 SGHAT and CDR2 FQNNGV. The CDR3 spans 17 residues. The CDR3 DNA reads TGTGCCAGCAGCTCAAGAACGGGAGGGACTAGCACAGATACGCAGTATTTT. It translates to CASSSRTGGTSTDTQYF.

The chain combines TRBV7-2 with TRBJ2-2, with TRBD2 as a possible D gene (5 bases). Per germline, CDR1 SGHTA and CDR2 FQGNSA. This CDR3 has 15 residues. V gave up 2 bases and J gave up 8 bases, with 15 bases separating them. The CDR3 coding sequence is TGTGCCAGCAGCTTACTTCCTTCGGGATGGGGGGAGCTGTTTTTT. As protein: CASSLLPSGWGELFF.

In nucleotides, the CDR3 is TGTGCCAGCAGAGGCGGCCAGGGCGGCTACGGGTACTATGGCTACACCTTC. As protein: CASRGGQGGYGYYGYTF. The chain is built from TRBV2 and TRBJ1-2, with D possibly being TRBD1 (5 bases). The CDR3 consists of 17 residues. Trimming pared 6 bases from V and 3 bases from J, leaving 23 bases between. Looked up from germline, CDR1 is SNHLY and CDR2 is FYNNEI. The variable domain in full, completed from reference TRBV2 and TRBJ1-2, reads EPEVTQTPSHQVTQMGQEVILRCVPISNHLYFYWYRQILGQKVEFLVSFYNNEISEKSEIFDDQFSVERPDGSNFTLKIRSTKLEDSAMYFCASRGGQGGYGYYGYTFGSGTRLTVV.

The chain combines TRBV5-1 with TRBJ2-1; 7 positions match TRBD2. Trimming took 4 bases from V and 6 from J; bases not matched to a gene: 25. This CDR3 is built from 20 residues. Germline values: CDR1 SGHRS, CDR2 YFSETQ. The DNA of the CDR3 is TGCGCCAGCAGCCAAAACCTCAAGACTAGCCGGACTGAAGGCGGCAATGAGCAGTTCTTC. It specifies CASSQNLKTSRTEGGNEQFF.

This clone turned up a few times. The chain is built from TRBV7-9 and TRBJ1-5; D is perhaps TRBD1 (6 bases). V lost 1 base and J 0 bases, leaving 10 bases between the germline ends. The CDR3 loop spans 16 amino acids. Germline CDR1 is SEHNR and CDR2 is FQNEAQ (reference sequence). The CDR3: CASSLGVGGSNQPQHF. CDR3 coding DNA: TGTGCCAGCAGCTTAGGTGTAGGGGGTAGCAATCAGCCCCAGCATTTT. Together with reference TRBV7-9 and TRBJ1-5, the CDR3 gives the full variable domain: DTGVSQNPRHKITKRGQNVTFRCDPISEHNRLYWYRQTLGQGPEFLTYFQNEAQLEKSRLLSDRFSAERPKGSFSTLEIQRTEQGDSAMYLCASSLGVGGSNQPQHFGDGTRLSIL.

The CDR3 sequence is CAWSVWGLNNEKLFF. The CDR3 DNA reads TGTGCCTGGAGTGTATGGGGGCTGAATAATGAAAAACTGTTTTTT. The V call is TRBV30, the J call TRBJ1-4; possibly TRBD1 for D (6 bases). The CDR3 is 15 amino acids. Trimming took off 0 bases at V and 4 bases at J, with 12 bases between the two ends. The germline gives CDR1 GTSNPN, CDR2 SVGIG (reference sequence).

The chain joins TRBV6-6 to TRBJ1-2; 7 bases align to TRBD1. From germline, CDR1 is MNHNY and CDR2 SVGAGI (reference sequence). The CDR3 has 13 residues. The V segment lost 5 bases and the J segment 8 bases; nucleotides outside the gene matches: 8. The CDR3 sequence: CASSEAGQYGYTF. The CDR3 DNA follows: TGTGCCAGCAGTGAGGCGGGACAGTACGGCTACACCTTC.